This TCR beta chain was identified during a study of T-cell memory formation after mild COVID-19. Ten or more counts support this clonotype. TCR alpha and TCR beta cDNA libraries carrying sample barcodes and UMIs came from 5'RACE with constant-segment primers. A single record per CDR3 protein comes from TCRdb applying MiXCR to the 5' RACE reads. This repertoire shows 300,000 to 400,000 distinct CDR3 sequences, about a sixth found once; its top ten account for about 22%. Germline assignment: CDR1 SGHTA and CDR2 FQGNSA. The CDR3 is 13 residues long. V was pared by 5 bases and J by 8 bases, with 13 bases between.

The sequenced sample consisted of PBMCs or a T cell subset sorted from them (not recorded which). This sequence originates from a man between 18 and 35 years old who had mild COVID-19 (a few samples of this study predate the infection). Cell type and time point are not known. This chain uses TRBV7-2 with TRBJ2-1; D gene uncertain. CDR3 amino acids: CASSPSHFHEQFF. CDR3 coding DNA: TGTGCCAGCAGCCCGTCGCACTTCCATGAGCAGTTCTTC.